This paragraph reports one T cell receptor beta chain. V shed 0 bases and J shed 8 bases, with 13 bases lying between them. The CDR3 is 15 amino acids. Per germline, CDR1 LGHNA and CDR2 YNFKEQ. This sample is part of a study of CD8 T cells in Susac syndrome. After extraction with the RNeasy kit, roughly 0.5 to 1 ug of the RNA was reverse transcribed using random hexamers. Amplification of TCR beta CDR3 was carried out by immunoSEQ multiplex PCR, which covered 54 Vbeta and 13 Jbeta segments. TCRdb used MiXCR to reprocess the immunoSEQ multiplex PCR reads, holding one entry per CDR3 protein. The sample lists about 160,000 distinct CDR3 sequences, about 94% occurring once. Blood CD8+ and CD4+ T cells underwent high-throughput TCR beta sequencing.

J is TRBJ1-4 and V is TRBV4-2; D might be TRBD1 (5 bases). This TCR derives from a human donor in good health. Input material: CD4+ T cells from PBMCs. The CDR3 DNA reads as TGTGCCAGCAGCCAAGATCCGGGGCGCTTGGAAAAACTGTTTTTT. Its translation is CASSQDPGRLEKLFF.